This T cell receptor beta chain was sequenced for a study of shared clonotypes between healthy human individuals. Broader study findings: Sample collection involved blood only; tissue repertoires are likely different. Incomplete sequencing of sorted subsets was indicated by rarefaction despite large depth. All-four-donor shared clonotypes had higher generation probabilities than non-shared clonotypes did.

Regarding this clone: Its antigen is not known.

Naive-designated CD8 cells lacked CD45RO, were positively enriched for CCR7, and omitted terminally differentiated effector memory CD45RA+ cells. Nashville, Tennessee was home to all donors, each a Caucasian adult. Germline V lookup: CDR1 WNHNN, CDR2 SYGVQD (reference sequence). The CDR3 runs 15 residues. V lost 6 bases, J lost 4 bases, and 6 bases stayed unmatched. Profiled with immunoSEQ multiplex PCR; TCRdb holds only in-frame clones, not every one. Of hundreds of thousands of clones listed, roughly 96% are singletons. The sequence came from a woman in her twenties or thirties in good health. This chain links TRBV10-1 with TRBJ2-2; 9 positions agree with TRBD1. The sample consisted of naive CD8+ T cells sorted from blood. Written as DNA, the CDR3 is TGCGCCAGCAGCCAGGACAGGGGCCGCACCGGGGAGCTGTTTTTT. Protein: CASSQDRGRTGELFF.